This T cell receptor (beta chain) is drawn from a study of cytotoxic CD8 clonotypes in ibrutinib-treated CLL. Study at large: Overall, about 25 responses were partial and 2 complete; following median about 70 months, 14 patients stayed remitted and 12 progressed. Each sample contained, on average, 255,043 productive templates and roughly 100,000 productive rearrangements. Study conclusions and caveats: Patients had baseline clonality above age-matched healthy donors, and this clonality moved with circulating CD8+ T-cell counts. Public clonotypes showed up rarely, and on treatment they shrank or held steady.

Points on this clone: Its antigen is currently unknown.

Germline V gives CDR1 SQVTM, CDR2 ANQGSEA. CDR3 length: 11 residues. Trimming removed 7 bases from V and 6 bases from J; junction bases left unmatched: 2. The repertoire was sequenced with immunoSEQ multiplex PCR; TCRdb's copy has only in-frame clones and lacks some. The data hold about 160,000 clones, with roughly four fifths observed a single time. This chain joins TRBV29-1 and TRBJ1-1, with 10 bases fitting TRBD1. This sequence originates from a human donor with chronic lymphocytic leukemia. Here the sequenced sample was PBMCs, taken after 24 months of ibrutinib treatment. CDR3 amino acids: CSGGTGAEAFF. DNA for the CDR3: TGCAGCGGTGGGACAGGGGCTGAAGCTTTCTTT. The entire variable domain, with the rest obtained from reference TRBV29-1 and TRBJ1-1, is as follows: SAVISQKPSRDICQRGTSLTIQCQVDSQVTMMFWYRQQPGQSLTLIATANQGSEATYESGFVIDKFPISRPNLTFSTLTVSNMSPEDSSIYLCSGGTGAEAFFGQGTRLTVV.